The present TCR beta chain was sequenced within a study of T cells expressing NK-cell markers. Whole-study results and caveats: The dominant NKG2C+ clonotypes represented about 1.0-8% of CD8+ T cells in over 5 donors.

Details on this clonotype: The antigen is unknown.

TCRdb reprocessed the 5' RACE reads and reports one entry per CDR3 protein, with no DNA. Its clone listing holds roughly 160,000 distinct CDR3 sequences. The CDR3 extends over 16 amino acids. Germline V CDR1 and CDR2: MNHNS, SASEGT. The chain recombines TRBV6-1 with TRBJ2-1; TCRdb designates TRBD2, a call that cannot be tested without DNA. Source material: blood T cells: a sorted CD56 or NKG2C T cell subset, CD4+ or CD8+ T cells, or bulk PBMC T cells (not recorded which). This clonotype originated in a man between 18 and 69 years old in good health. The CDR3 here is CASSEWARSSYNEQFF.